The 14 T cell receptor beta chains in this list originate from one sample, sequenced in a study of T cell clonotyping in hematopoietic cell transplantation. Here immunoSEQ multiplex PCR was the method, and the copy in TCRdb shows in-frame clones only, minus some. Among about 29,000 clones listed, 60% to 85% were seen once. The time point: recipient sample about 28 days before transplant, after cytoreduction. The sample here was peripheral blood mononuclear cells, taken before stem cell transplant. Every receptor here comes from a woman in her thirties with chronic myeloid leukemia. Some clones in this sample may be carry-over from other donors' samples.

The chain recombines TRBV18 with TRBJ1-2; D may be TRBD1 (6 bases). Trimming pared 3 bases from V and 4 bases from J, leaving 18 bases between. CDR1 is KGHSH and CDR2 is LQKENI in the germline V gene. The CDR3 spans 16 residues. The CDR3 reads CASSPSGATGFYGYTF. In nucleotides, the CDR3 is TGTGCCAGCTCACCCTCTGGGGCCACAGGGTTCTATGGCTACACCTTC.

The chain has TRBV7-2 and TRBJ2-3; tentatively, D is TRBD1 or TRBD2 (5 bases each). This CDR3 region has 15 residues. Germline V gene sequence: CDR1 SGHTA, CDR2 FQGNSA. V lost 4 bases and J lost 6, with 17 bases in between. The CDR3 nucleotides are TGTGCCAGCAGCTGGCCCCGCTATGGGGGTGATACGCAGTATTTT. Protein: CASSWPRYGGDTQYF.

J is TRBJ2-3 and V is TRBV19, with 8 bases that match TRBD1. The CDR3 spans 16 residues. Germline assignment: CDR1 LNHDA and CDR2 SQIVND (reference sequence). The V segment lost 3 bases and the J segment 1 base; nucleotides outside the gene matches: 6. This CDR3 is CASSIRTGQGTDTQYF. The CDR3 DNA is TGTGCCAGTAGTATTCGGACAGGGCAGGGCACAGATACGCAGTATTTT.

The J gene is TRBJ2-1, the V gene TRBV29-1, with D possibly being TRBD1 (5 bases). The CDR3 covers 11 residues. V lost 7 bases and J lost 15, with 19 bases in between. CDR1 is SQVTM and CDR2 is ANQGSEA in the germline V gene. CDR3 DNA sequence: TGCAGCGGAGAGTTCGGCCTCCAGGGGTTCTTC. It translates to CSGEFGLQGFF.

This clone was seen once. V is TRBV25-1 and J is TRBJ1-2; D uncertain. Looked up from germline, CDR1 is MGHDK and CDR2 is SYGVNS. This CDR3 spans 12 amino acids. Trimming stripped 2 bases from V and 4 bases from J, with 5 bases between. The CDR3 spells CASSETVYGYTF. DNA for the CDR3: TGTGCCAGCAGTGAAACAGTCTATGGCTACACCTTC.

In its sample, this clone was seen a few times. This rearrangement joins TRBV19 to TRBJ1-3; weak D call: TRBD1 (5 bases). Germline CDR1 LNHDA, CDR2 SQIVND (reference sequence). Deletions cut 2 bases from V and 0 bases from J, with 8 bases between. The CDR3 loop spans 15 amino acids. CDR3 DNA: TGTGCCAGTAGTATAAGGGGATTCTCTGGAAACACCATATATTTT. Its translation is CASSIRGFSGNTIYF.

The V call is TRBV4-3, the J call TRBJ1-2, with 12 nucleotides matching TRBD1. The length of the CDR3 is 16 residues. Germline loops: CDR1 LGHNA, CDR2 YSLEER. V was clipped by 0 bases and J by 9 bases; unmatched bases: 8. CDR3 residues: CASSQDMGQGALSYTF. CDR3 bases: TGCGCCAGCAGCCAAGATATGGGACAGGGGGCTTTGAGCTACACCTTC.

For this clone: The junction departs from germline at one end; a sequencing error may be responsible. V usage is TRBV7-8 and J usage is TRBJ1-2; 8 bases map to TRBD1. Looked up from germline, CDR1 is SGHVS and CDR2 is FQNEAQ. The length of the CDR3 is 14 residues. CDR3: CASGLTGDDYGYTF. In nucleotides, the CDR3 is TGTGCCAGCGGCTTGACAGGGGACGACTATGGCTACACCTTC.

The table lists this clone with a count of one. V is TRBV7-2 and J is TRBJ1-1, with no clear D. Germline V gene lookup returns CDR1 SGHTA and CDR2 FQGNSA. V was cut by 5 bases and J by 1 base, with 8 bases left in between. The CDR3 is 13 amino acids. Here the CDR3 DNA reads TGTGCCAGCAGCGTCCAGGAGAACACTGAAGCTTTCTTT. Its protein is CASSVQENTEAFF.

The chain recombines TRBV28 with TRBJ2-7, with a weak D call TRBD2 (7 bases). Germline CDR1 and CDR2: MDHEN and SYDVKM. The V end was cut by 5 bases, the J end by 0 bases, with 14 bases between. The CDR3 is made up of 15 amino acids. CDR3 bases: TGTGCCAGCAGTCTTGGGGGGGGCAACTCCTACGAGCAGTACGTC. This codes for CASSLGGGNSYEQYV.

The chain is built from TRBV10-3 and TRBJ2-5, with D perhaps matching TRBD2 (6 bases). Looked up from germline, CDR1 is ENHRY and CDR2 is SYGVKD. There are 15 residues in the CDR3. The V and J ends lost 2 bases and 1 base respectively, with 11 bases between them. For the CDR3, the DNA is TGTGCCATCAGTGAGGGGGGGAGAAGCCAAGAGACCCAGTACTTC. Translated: CAISEGGRSQETQYF.

V usage is TRBV19 and J usage is TRBJ2-2; D remains ambiguous. CDR1 is LNHDA and CDR2 is SQIVND in the germline V gene (reference sequence). V was cut by 7 bases and J by 7 bases, with 22 bases left in between. The CDR3 has 16 residues. CDR3 bases: TGTGCCAGTACTAGATATGCCGGCCAAGGTATCGGGGAGCTGTTTTTT. Its protein is CASTRYAGQGIGELFF.

The chain has TRBV7-2 and TRBJ1-3; no clear D gene. V lost 5 bases and J 0 bases, leaving 11 bases between the germline ends. Germline V gene lookup returns CDR1 SGHTA and CDR2 FQGNSA. This CDR3 spans 15 amino acids. The CDR3 region is CASSPGFDSGNTIYF. The CDR3 DNA follows: TGTGCCAGCAGCCCCGGATTCGACTCTGGAAACACCATATATTTT.

The V gene is TRBV7-2, the J gene TRBJ2-5; the match to TRBD2 covers 7 bases. The CDR3 extends over 15 amino acids. V lost 6 bases to trimming and J lost 2 bases; unmatched junction nucleotides: 9. Germline CDR1 reads SGHTA; CDR2 reads FQGNSA. DNA for the CDR3: TGTGCCAGCAGGGTAGGCGGGGGTGGGCAAGAGACCCAGTACTTC. Its translation is CASRVGGGGQETQYF.